This TCR beta chain was retrieved from a study of immune evolution from preneoplasia to lung adenocarcinoma. Sequencing used immunoSEQ multiplex PCR; TCRdb keeps in-frame clones, though not all of them. The repertoire holds a few thousand clones, roughly 88% seen once, with approximately 2.4% in the top ten. This clonotype was obtained from a person aged 60-80 years with lung adenocarcinoma. Sequences were obtained from FFPE lung adenocarcinoma in situ tissue.

This CDR3 is CASSTGVYEQYF. The CDR3 DNA reads TGTGCCAGCAGTACGGGAGTCTACGAGCAGTACTTC. The chain links TRBV2 to TRBJ2-7; D is possibly TRBD2 (6 bases). Germline V lookup: CDR1 SNHLY, CDR2 FYNNEI. V lost 5 bases and J lost 3, with 8 bases in between. CDR3 length: 12 residues. Supplemented by reference TRBV2 and TRBJ2-7, the full variable domain reads EPEVTQTPSHQVTQMGQEVILRCVPISNHLYFYWYRQILGQKVEFLVSFYNNEISEKSEIFDDQFSVERPDGSNFTLKIRSTKLEDSAMYFCASSTGVYEQYFGPGTRLTVT.